This TCR beta chain was sequenced during a study of T-cell reconstitution after alpha-beta-depleted transplantation in children. This sample's TCRbeta library carried unique molecular identifier barcodes. MiXCR was run by TCRdb on the PCR reads, yielding one entry per CDR3 protein. Of about 500,000 distinct CDR3 sequences listed, about 10% are singletons. Whole-study findings and limits: There were some patients whose high TCRbeta diversity at day 60 came from surviving recipient T cells and thymic progenitors. It was reported that alpha-beta T cells came from several hundred expanded graft clones (about two months after transplant). Newly produced T cells mostly accounted for T-cell counts and diversity one year post-transplant.

Germline V gene sequence: CDR1 SGHDN, CDR2 FVKESK. V was cut by 0 bases and J by 5 bases, with 13 bases left in between. This CDR3 has 16 residues. This clonotype has more than one count but fewer than ten. Its antigen remains unidentified. The chain carries TRBV14 and TRBJ2-2, with D possibly matching TRBD1 (6 bases). This receptor was obtained from a female patient aged 2 to 10 who had a stem cell transplant for aplastic anemia, so the T cells may come from the graft donor. Here the sequenced sample was PBMCs, mostly from graft donor cells, taken 180 days after TCRalphabeta/CD19-depleted stem cell transplant. CDR3 residues: CASSQDKAGVTGELFF. In nucleotides, the CDR3 is TGTGCCAGCAGCCAAGATAAGGCAGGGGTTACCGGGGAGCTGTTTTTT. The full variable domain, rest sourced from reference TRBV14 and TRBJ2-2, is EAGVTQFPSHSVIEKGQTVTLRCDPISGHDNLYWYRRVMGKEIKFLLHFVKESKQDESGMPNNRFLAERTGGTYSTLKVQPAELEDSGVYFCASSQDKAGVTGELFFGEGSRLTVL.